The source of this TCR beta chain is a study of blood T cells in healthy people across ages. Trimming at V came to 5 bases and at J to 4 bases, leaving 16 bases not matched to a gene. Per the germline V gene, CDR1 is PRHDT and CDR2 is FYEKMQ (reference sequence). CDR3 length: 20 amino acids. For the second PCR, which ran for 7 to 11 cycles, a sample-barcoded 5' primer and a J-beta primer mix were used. Sequencing of every sample gave 2.5 million or more CDR3-containing paired-end reads. TCRdb fed the 5' RACE reads into MiXCR, producing one record per CDR3 protein. The top ten clones hold around 11% of a sample with under 2 million distinct CDR3 sequences, almost 35% of them seen once.

Input material: blood. The receptor comes from a woman aged 25-40 years in good health. The chain combines TRBV13 with TRBJ2-1, with 14 bases lining up with TRBD2. The CDR3 bases are TGTGCCAGCAGCCTATACAGCAGACTAGCGGGAGGGGGAGTATACAATGAGCAGTTCTTC. It encodes CASSLYSRLAGGGVYNEQFF.